Listed here is a single T cell receptor beta chain. Antigen specificity is unknown. Measured with immunoSEQ multiplex PCR; TCRdb has only the in-frame clones, and not every one. The data hold fewer than 150,000 clones, with around nine tenths observed a single time. The sample originates from a study of T cell responses to AZD1222 COVID-19 vaccine. General study points: Within unmutated variant regions lay the reported targets of nearly half of spike-specific TCRs. Baseline testing showed seropositivity in only six or seven AZD1222 recipients. Clonal diversity was possibly underestimated, and white British individuals and females predominated among donors.

The TCR was taken from an adult in good health. Sequences were derived from peripheral blood, sampled on day 0 of AZD1222 vaccination.

As DNA, the CDR3 is TGCGCCAGCAGCTTGGGCGGGGCCCCCACCACAGATACGCAGTATTTT. Its protein is CASSLGGAPTTDTQYF. The rearrangement links TRBV5-1 to TRBJ2-3; D is possibly TRBD2 (6 bases). The germline gives CDR1 SGHRS, CDR2 YFSETQ. V lost 0 bases and J lost 2, with 13 bases in between. CDR3 length: 16 residues.